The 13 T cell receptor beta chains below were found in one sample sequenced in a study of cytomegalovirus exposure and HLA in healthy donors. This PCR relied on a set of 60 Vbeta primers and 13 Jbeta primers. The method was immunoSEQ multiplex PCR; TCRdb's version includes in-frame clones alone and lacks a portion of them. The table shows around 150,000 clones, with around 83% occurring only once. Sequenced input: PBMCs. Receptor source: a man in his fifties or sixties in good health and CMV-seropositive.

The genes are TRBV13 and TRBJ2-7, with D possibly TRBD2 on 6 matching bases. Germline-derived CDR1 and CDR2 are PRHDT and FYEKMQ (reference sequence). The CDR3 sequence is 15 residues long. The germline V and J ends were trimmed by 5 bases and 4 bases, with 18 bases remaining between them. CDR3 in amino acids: CASSPPRRDLYEQYF. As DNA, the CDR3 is TGTGCCAGCAGCCCCCCTCGGCGGGATCTGTACGAGCAGTACTTC. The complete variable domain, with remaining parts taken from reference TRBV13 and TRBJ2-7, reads AAGVIQSPRHLIKEKRETATLKCYPIPRHDTVYWYQQGPGQDPQFLISFYEKMQSDKGSIPDRFSAQQFSDYHSELNMSSLELGDSALYFCASSPPRRDLYEQYFGPGTRLTVT.

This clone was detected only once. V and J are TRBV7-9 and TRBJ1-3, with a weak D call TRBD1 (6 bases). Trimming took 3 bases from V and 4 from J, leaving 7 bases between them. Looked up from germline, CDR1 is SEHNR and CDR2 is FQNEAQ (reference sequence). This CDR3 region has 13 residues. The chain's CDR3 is CASSLGAGNTIYF. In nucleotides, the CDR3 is TGTGCCAGCAGCTTGGGGGCCGGAAACACCATATATTTT.

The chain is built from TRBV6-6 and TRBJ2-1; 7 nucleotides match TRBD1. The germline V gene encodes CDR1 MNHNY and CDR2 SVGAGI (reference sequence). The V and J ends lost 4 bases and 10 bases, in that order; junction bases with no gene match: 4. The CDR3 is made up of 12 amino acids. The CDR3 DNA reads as TGTGCCAGCAGTTTGACAGGGTTGGAGCAGTTCTTC. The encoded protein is CASSLTGLEQFF.

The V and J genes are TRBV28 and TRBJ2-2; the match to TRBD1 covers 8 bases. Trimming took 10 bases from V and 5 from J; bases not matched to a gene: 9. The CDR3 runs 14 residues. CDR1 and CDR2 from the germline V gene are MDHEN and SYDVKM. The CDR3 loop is CAITGQGWTGELFF. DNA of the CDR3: TGTGCCATTACCGGACAGGGTTGGACCGGGGAGCTGTTTTTT.

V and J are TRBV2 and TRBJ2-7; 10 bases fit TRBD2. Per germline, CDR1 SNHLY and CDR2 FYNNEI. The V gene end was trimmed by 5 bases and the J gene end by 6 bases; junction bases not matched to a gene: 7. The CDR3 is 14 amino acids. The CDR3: CASSFSGRSFEQYF. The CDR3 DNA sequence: TGTGCCAGCAGTTTTAGCGGGAGGAGCTTCGAGCAGTACTTC.

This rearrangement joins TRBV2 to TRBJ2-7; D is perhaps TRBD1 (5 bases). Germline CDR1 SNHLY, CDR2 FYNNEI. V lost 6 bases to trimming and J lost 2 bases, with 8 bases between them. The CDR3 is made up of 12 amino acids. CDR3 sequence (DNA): TGTGCCAGCAGGGACACCACCTACGAGCAGTACTTC. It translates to CASRDTTYEQYF.

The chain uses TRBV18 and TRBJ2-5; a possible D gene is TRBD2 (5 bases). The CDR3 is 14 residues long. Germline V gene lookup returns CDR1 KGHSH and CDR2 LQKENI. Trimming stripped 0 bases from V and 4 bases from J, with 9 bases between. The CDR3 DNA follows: TGTGCCAGCTCACCACCAACTAGTGGAGAGACCCAGTACTTC. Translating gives CASSPPTSGETQYF.

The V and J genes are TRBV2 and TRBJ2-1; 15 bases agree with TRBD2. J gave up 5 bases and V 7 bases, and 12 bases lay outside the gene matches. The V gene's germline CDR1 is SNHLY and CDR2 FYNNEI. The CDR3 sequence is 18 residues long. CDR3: CASTGQPGLAGGNNEQFF. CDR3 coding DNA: TGTGCCAGCACCGGACAGCCGGGACTAGCGGGGGGTAACAATGAGCAGTTCTTC.

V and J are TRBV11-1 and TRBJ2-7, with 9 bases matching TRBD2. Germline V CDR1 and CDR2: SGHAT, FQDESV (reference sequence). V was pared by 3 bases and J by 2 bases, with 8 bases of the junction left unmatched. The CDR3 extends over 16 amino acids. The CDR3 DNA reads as TGTGCCAGCAGCTTGTCGACTAGCGGTGATACCTACGAGCAGTACTTC. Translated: CASSLSTSGDTYEQYF.

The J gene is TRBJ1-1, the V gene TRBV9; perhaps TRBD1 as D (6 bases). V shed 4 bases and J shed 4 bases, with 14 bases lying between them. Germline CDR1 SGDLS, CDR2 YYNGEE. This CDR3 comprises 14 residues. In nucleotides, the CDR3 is TGTGCCAGCAGCTTGGACAGTGCGGCCACTGAAGCTTTCTTT. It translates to CASSLDSAATEAFF.

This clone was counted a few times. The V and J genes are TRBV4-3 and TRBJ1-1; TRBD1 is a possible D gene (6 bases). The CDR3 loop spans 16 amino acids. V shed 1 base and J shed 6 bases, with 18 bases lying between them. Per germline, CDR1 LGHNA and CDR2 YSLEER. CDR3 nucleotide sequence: TGCGCCAGCAGCCAAGGGGCTCACAGGGAAATTGCTGAAGCTTTCTTT. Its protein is CASSQGAHREIAEAFF.

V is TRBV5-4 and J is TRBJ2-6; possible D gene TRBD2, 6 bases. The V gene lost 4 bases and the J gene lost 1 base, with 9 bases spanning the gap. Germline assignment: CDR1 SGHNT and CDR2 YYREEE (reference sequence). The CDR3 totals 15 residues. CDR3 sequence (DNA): TGTGCCAGCAGCGCCGGGGGATCTGGGGCCAACGTCCTGACTTTC. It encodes CASSAGGSGANVLTF.

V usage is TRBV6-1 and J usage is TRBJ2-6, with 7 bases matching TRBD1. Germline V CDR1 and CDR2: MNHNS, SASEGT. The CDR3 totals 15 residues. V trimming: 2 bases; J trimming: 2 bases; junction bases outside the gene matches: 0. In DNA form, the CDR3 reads TGTGCCAGCAGTGAACAGGGGGCTGGGGCCAACGTCCTGACTTTC. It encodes CASSEQGAGANVLTF.